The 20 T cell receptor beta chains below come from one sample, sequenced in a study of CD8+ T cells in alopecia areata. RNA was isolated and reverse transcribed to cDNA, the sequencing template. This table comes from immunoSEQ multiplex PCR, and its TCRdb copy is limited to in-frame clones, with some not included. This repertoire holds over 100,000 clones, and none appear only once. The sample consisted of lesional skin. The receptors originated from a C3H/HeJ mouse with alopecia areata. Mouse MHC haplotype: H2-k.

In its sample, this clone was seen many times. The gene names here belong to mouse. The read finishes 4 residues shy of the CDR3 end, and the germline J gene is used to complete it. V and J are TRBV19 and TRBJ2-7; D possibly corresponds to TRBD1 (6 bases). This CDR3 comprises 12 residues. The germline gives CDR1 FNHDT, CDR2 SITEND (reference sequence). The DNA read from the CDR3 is TGTGCCAGCAGTCAAACAGGGTAT. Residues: CASSQTGY. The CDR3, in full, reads CASSQTGYEQYF. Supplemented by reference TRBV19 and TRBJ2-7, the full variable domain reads GGIITQTPKFLIGQEGQKLTLKCQQNFNHDTMYWYRQDSGKGLRLIYYSITENDLQKGDLSEGYDASREKKSSFSLTVTSAQKNEMAVFLCASSQTGYEQYFGPGTRLTVL.

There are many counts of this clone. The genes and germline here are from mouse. CDR3 bases read: TGTGCCAGCAGTGATGCTACAGAAAGGACTGGGACAAACACCGGG. Translating gives CASSDATERTGTNTG. The full CDR3 reads CASSDATERTGTNTGQLYF. The V call is TRBV13-3, the J call TRBJ2-2, with 8 bases fitting TRBD2. The sequenced fragment ends 4 residues before the CDR3 boundary, so the rest is inferred from the germline J gene. V shed 0 bases and J 0 bases; nucleotides not matched to a gene: 10. The CDR3 contains 19 residues. CDR1 is NNHDY and CDR2 is SYVADS in the germline V gene.

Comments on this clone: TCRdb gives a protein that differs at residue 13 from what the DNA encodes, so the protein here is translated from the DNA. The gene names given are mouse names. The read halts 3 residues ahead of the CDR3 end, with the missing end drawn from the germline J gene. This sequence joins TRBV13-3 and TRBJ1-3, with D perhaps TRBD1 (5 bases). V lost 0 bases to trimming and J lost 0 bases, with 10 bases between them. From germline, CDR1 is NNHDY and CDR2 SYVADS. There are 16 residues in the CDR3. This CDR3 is CASSDVAGYSGNTLYF. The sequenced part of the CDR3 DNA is TGTGCCAGCAGTGATGTGGCAGGGTATTCTGGAAATACG.

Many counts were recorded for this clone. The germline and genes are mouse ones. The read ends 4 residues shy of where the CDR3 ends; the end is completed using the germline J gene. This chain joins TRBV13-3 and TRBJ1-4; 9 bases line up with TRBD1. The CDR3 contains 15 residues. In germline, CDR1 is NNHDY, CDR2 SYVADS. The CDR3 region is CASSPRDREGERLFF. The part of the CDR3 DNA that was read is TGTGCCAGCAGCCCCCGGGACAGGGAGGGCGAA.

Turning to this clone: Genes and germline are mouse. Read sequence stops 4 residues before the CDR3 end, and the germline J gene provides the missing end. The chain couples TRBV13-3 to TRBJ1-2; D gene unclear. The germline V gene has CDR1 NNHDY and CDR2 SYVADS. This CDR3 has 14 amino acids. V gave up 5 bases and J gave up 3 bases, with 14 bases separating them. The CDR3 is CASSPPQAYSDYTF. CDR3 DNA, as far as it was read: TGTGCCAGCAGCCCTCCTCAGGCTTACTCC.

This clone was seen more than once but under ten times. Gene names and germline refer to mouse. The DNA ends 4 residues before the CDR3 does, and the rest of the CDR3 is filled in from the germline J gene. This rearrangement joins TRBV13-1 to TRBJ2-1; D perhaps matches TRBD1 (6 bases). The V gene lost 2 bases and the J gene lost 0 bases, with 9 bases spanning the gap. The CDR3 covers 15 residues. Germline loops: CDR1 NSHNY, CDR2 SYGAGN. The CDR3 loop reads CASSEDRNNYAEQFF. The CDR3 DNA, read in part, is TGTGCCAGCAGTGAAGACAGGAATAACTATGCT.

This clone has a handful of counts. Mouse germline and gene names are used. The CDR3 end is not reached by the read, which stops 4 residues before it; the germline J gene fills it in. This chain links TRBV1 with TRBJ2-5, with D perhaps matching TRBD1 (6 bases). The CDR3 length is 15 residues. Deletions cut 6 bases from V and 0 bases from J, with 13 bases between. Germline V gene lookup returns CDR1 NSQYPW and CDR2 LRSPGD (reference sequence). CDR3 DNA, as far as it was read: TGCACCTGCAGCCGGGACAACGTTAACCAAGAC. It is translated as CTCSRDNVNQD. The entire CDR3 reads CTCSRDNVNQDTQYF.

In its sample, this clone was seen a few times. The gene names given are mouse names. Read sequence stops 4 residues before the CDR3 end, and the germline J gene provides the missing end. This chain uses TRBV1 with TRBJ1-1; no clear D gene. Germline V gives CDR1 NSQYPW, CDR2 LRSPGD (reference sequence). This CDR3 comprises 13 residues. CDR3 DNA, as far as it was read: TGCACCTGCAGTGCAGATCTCAGTACA. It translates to CTCSADLST. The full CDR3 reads CTCSADLSTEVFF.

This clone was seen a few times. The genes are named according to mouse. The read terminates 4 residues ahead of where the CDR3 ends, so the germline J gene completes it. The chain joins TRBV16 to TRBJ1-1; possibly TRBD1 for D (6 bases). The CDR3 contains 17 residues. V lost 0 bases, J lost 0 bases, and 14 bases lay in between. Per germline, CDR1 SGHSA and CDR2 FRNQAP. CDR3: CASSLDWAGEANTEVFF. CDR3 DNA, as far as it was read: TGTGCAAGCAGCTTAGATTGGGCAGGGGAAGCAAACACA.

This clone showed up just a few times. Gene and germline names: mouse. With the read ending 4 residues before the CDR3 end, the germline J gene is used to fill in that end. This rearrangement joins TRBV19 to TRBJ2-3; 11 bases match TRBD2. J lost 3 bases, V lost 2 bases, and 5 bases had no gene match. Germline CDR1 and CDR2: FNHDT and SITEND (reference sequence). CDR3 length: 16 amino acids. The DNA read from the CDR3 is TGTGCCAGCAGTATGAACTGGGGGGGCGCGGCAGAA. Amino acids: CASSMNWGGAAE. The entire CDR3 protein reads CASSMNWGGAAETLYF.

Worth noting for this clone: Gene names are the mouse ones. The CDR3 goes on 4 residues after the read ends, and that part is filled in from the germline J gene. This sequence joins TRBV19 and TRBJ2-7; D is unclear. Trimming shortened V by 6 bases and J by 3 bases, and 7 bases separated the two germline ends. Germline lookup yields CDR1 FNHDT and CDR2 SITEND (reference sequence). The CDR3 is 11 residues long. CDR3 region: CASKTNYEQYF. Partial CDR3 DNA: TGTGCCAGCAAAACAAACTAT.

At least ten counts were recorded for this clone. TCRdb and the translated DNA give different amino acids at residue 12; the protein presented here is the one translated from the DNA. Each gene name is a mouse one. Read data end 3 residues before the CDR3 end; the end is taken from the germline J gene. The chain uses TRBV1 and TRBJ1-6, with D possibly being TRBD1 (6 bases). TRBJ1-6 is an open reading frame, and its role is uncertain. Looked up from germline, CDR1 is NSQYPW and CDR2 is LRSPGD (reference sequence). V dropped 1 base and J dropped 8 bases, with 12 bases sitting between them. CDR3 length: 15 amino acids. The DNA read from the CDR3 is TGCACCTGCAGTGCAGGTCTGGGGGCGGATTCGCCC. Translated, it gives CTCSAGLGADSP. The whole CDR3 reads CTCSAGLGADSPLYF.

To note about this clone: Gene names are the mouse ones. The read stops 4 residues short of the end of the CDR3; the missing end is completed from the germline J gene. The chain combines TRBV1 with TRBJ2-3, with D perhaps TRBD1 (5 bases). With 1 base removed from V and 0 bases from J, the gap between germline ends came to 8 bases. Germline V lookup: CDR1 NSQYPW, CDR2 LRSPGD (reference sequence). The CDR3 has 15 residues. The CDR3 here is CTCSAGTLSAETLYF. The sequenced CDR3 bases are TGCACCTGCAGTGCAGGGACACTCAGTGCAGAA. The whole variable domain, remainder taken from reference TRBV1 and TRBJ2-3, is VTLLEQNPRWRLVPRGQAVNLRCILKNSQYPWMSWYQQDLQKQLQWLFTLRSPGDKEVKSLPGADYLATRVTDTELRLQVANMSQGRTLYCTCSAGTLSAETLYFGSGTRLTVL.

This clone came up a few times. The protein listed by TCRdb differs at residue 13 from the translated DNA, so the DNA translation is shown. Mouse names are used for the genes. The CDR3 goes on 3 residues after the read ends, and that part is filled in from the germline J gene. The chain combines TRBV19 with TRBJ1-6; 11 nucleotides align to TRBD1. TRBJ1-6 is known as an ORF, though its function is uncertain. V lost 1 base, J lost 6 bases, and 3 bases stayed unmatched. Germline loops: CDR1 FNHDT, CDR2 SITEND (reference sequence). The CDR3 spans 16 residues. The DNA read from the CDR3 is TGTGCCAGCAGTATAATGGACAGGGGGCTTAATTCGCCC. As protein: CASSIMDRGLNSP. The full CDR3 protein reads CASSIMDRGLNSPLYF.

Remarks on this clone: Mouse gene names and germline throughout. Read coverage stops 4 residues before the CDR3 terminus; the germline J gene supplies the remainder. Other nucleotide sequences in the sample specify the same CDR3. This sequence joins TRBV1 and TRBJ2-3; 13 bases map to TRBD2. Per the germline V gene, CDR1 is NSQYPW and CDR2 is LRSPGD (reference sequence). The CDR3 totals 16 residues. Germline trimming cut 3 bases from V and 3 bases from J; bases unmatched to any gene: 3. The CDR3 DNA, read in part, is TGCACCTGCAGTGCCGGGACTGGGGGGGACGCAGAA. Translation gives CTCSAGTGGDAE. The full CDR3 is CTCSAGTGGDAETLYF.

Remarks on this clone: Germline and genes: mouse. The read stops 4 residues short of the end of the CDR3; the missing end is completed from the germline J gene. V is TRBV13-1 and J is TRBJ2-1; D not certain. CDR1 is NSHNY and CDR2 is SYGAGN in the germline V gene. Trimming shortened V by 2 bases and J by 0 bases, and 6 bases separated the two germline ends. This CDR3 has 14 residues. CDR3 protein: CASSDNYNYAEQFF. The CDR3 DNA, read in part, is TGTGCCAGCAGTGACAACTATAACTATGCT.

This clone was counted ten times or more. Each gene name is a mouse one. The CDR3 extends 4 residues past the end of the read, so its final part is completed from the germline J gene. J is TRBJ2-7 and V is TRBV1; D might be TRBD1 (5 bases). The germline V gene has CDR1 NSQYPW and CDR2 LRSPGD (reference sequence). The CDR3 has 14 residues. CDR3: CTCSAESGKYEQYF. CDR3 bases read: TGCACCTGCAGTGCAGAGTCAGGGAAATAT.

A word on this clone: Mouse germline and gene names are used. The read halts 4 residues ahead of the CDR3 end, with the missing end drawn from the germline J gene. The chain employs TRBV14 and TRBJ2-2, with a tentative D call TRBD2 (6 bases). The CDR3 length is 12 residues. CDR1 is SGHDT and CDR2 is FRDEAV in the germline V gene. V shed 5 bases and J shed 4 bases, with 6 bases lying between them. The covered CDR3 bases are TGTGCCAGCAGGACTGGCACCGGG. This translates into CASRTGTG. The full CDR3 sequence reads CASRTGTGQLYF.

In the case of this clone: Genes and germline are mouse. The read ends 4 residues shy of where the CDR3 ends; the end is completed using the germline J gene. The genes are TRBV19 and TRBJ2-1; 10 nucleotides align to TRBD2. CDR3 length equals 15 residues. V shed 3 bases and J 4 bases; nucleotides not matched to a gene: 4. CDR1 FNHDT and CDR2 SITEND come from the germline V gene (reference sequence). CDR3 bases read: TGTGCCAGCAGTACTAGACTGGGGGGTTATGCT. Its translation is CASSTRLGGYA. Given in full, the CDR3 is CASSTRLGGYAEQFF.

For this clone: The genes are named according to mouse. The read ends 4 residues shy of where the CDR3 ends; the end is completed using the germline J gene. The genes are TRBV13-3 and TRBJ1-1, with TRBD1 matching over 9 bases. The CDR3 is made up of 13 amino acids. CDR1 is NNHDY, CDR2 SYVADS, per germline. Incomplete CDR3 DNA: TGTGCCAGCAGTTTTACAGGGGGCGTA. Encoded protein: CASSFTGGV. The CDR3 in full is CASSFTGGVEVFF.